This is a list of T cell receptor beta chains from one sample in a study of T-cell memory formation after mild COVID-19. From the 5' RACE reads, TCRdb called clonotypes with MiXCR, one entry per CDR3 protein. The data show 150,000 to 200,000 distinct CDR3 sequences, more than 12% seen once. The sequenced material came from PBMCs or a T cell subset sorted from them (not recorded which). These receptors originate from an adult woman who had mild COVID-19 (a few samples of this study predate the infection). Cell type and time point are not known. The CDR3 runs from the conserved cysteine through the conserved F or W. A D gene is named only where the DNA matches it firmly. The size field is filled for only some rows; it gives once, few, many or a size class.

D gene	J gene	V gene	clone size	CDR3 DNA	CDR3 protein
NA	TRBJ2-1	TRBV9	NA	TGTGCCAGCAGCGTATACGGGGACAATGAGCAGTTCTTC	CASSVYGDNEQFF
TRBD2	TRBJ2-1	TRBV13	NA	TGTGCCAGCAGCTCCACTAGCGGGAGGTCAAATGAGCAGTTCTTC	CASSSTSGRSNEQFF
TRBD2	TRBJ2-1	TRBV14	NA	TGTGCCAGCAGCCGGGGACTAGCGGGGGGGCCCTCCTACAATGAGCAGTTCTTC	CASSRGLAGGPSYNEQFF
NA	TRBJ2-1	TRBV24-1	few	TGTGCCACCAGTCTGTCTGGGGGATACAATGAGCAGTTCTTC	CATSLSGGYNEQFF
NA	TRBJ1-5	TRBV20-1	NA	TGCAGTGCTAGTCCAGGGTACGGGCAGCCCCAGCATTTT	CSASPGYGQPQHF
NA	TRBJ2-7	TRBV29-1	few	TGCAGCGTTGAAGAACAGGGTCTAGGGGAGCAGTACTTC	CSVEEQGLGEQYF
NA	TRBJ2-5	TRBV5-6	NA	TGTGCCAGCACCCAGGAGGGGGCGGAGATGGGTGGAGAGACCCAGTACTTC	CASTQEGAEMGGETQYF
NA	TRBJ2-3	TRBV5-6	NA	TGTGCCAGCAGCTCCGGGACATACACAGATACGCAGTATTTT	CASSSGTYTDTQYF
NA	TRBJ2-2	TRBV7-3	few	TGTGCCAGCAGCTCCATAGGCCAGGGTGCCGGGGAGCTGTTTTTT	CASSSIGQGAGELFF
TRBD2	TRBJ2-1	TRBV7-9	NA	TGTGCCAGCAGCTCCCGCCTAGCGGATGAGCAGTTCTTC	CASSSRLADEQFF
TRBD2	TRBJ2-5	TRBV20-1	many	TGCAGTGCTAGAGTCCCTCGGGGGGGAGAAGAGACCCAGTACTTC	CSARVPRGGEETQYF
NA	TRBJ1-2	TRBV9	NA	TGTGCCAGCAGCGCAGCGGGGGGTGTCCGCTATGGCTACACCTTC	CASSAAGGVRYGYTF
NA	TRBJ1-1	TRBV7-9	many	TGTGCCAGCACCCTGTTCGGCTTAAACACTGAAGCTTTCTTT	CASTLFGLNTEAFF